The rows below give T cell receptor beta chains drawn from one sample of a study of blood T cell repertoires in COVID-19. Using immunoSEQ multiplex PCR, the repertoire was profiled, and TCRdb retains in-frame clones only, with some absent. This table has around 200,000 clones, 70% to 90% appearing once. The sequencing sample was made of PBMCs or T cells enriched from blood (not recorded which). Receptor source: a woman between 40 and 50 years old with acute COVID-19. CDR3s leave out the opening cysteine and the closing phenylalanine or tryptophan. Fields, in order: J gene, V gene, clone size, CDR3 protein. Rows may omit the clone size; those that give it use once, few, many or a size class.

J gene: TRBJ2-5; V gene: TRBV4-2; clone size: NA; CDR3 protein: ASSQGGGAGETQY
J gene: TRBJ2-3; V gene: TRBV7-3; clone size: NA; CDR3 protein: ASSLVPVANTDTQY
J gene: TRBJ1-1; V gene: TRBV14; clone size: many; CDR3 protein: ASSQDRGVINTEAF
J gene: TRBJ1-2; V gene: TRBV28; clone size: NA; CDR3 protein: ASTWEGLYGYT
J gene: TRBJ1-2; V gene: TRBV27; clone size: NA; CDR3 protein: ASSFTPRKPGDGYT
J gene: TRBJ1-1; V gene: TRBV6-2/TRBV6-3; clone size: NA; CDR3 protein: ASSYQTGTGVDTEAF
J gene: TRBJ2-7; V gene: TRBV7-9; clone size: few; CDR3 protein: ASSSTGLAGVSSYEQY
J gene: TRBJ2-5; V gene: TRBV14; clone size: NA; CDR3 protein: ASSPTGVTTQY
J gene: TRBJ1-1; V gene: TRBV19; clone size: NA; CDR3 protein: ASSIKGDTEAF
J gene: TRBJ2-1; V gene: TRBV11-3; clone size: NA; CDR3 protein: ASSLGVAGQGGDEQF
J gene: TRBJ1-2; V gene: TRBV7-9; clone size: few; CDR3 protein: ASSRDSRYGYT
J gene: TRBJ2-5; V gene: TRBV9; clone size: once; CDR3 protein: ASRASGIVGETQY
J gene: TRBJ2-7; V gene: TRBV6-1; clone size: NA; CDR3 protein: ASSDGTSGDIYEQY
J gene: TRBJ2-7; V gene: TRBV28; clone size: NA; CDR3 protein: ASSPPESYEQY
J gene: TRBJ2-1; V gene: TRBV6-4; clone size: NA; CDR3 protein: ASSPLAGGYNEQF